Below are 17 T cell receptor beta chains sequenced from a single sample in a study of molecular identifiers for immune sequencing clone quantification. TCRdb re-called the PCR reads through MiXCR, storing one row per CDR3 protein. The profile shows about 640,000 distinct CDR3 sequences, approximately 20% of them singletons. Sequences were obtained from naive CD8+ T cells from blood, with Jurkat cell RNA spiked in. Documented subset: FACS-sorted CD8+CD4-CCR7+CD45RA+ naive T cells. All receptors come from a human donor in good health. Some libraries in this study had Jurkat cell RNA spiked in.

This clonotype has a count of ten or more. The chain couples TRBV30 to TRBJ1-5, with D possibly matching TRBD1 (5 bases). Germline V lookup: CDR1 GTSNPN, CDR2 SVGIG (reference sequence). This CDR3 spans 16 amino acids. V was shortened by 4 bases and J by 0 bases, with 16 bases between the two germline ends. The CDR3 DNA reads as TGTGCCTGGACCGGGGCAGGAGTAATTAGCAATCAGCCCCAGCATTTT. Its translation: CAWTGAGVISNQPQHF.

The table lists this clonotype with many counts. The chain employs TRBV4-2 and TRBJ2-7, with no clear D. The V gene lost 2 bases and the J gene lost 0 bases, with 14 bases spanning the gap. The CDR3 has 16 residues. Looked up from germline, CDR1 is LGHNA and CDR2 is YNFKEQ. The CDR3 spells CASSQSMGLRSYEQYF. The CDR3, as DNA: TGTGCCAGCAGCCAATCTATGGGCCTCCGCTCCTACGAGCAGTACTTC.

A note on this clonotype: One base away lies a much larger clone, so this may be a sequencing read error. The chain joins TRBV6-5 to TRBJ2-3, with 8 bases identical to TRBD2. The CDR3 consists of 16 residues. Germline V gives CDR1 MNHEY, CDR2 SVGAGI. J was trimmed by 2 bases and V by 6 bases; bases with no gene match: 10. The CDR3 nucleotides read TGTGCCAGCAGCCCCGGAGCGGGGGCTAACACAGATACGCAGTATTTT. Translated, it gives CASSPGAGANTDTQYF.

CDR3: CASSSPGGGYEQYF. CDR3 coding DNA: TGTGCCAGCAGTTCCCCCGGGGGGGGCTACGAGCAGTACTTC. The chain combines TRBV6-2 or TRBV6-3 with TRBJ2-7, with 8 bases fitting TRBD2. The germline V gene encodes CDR1 MNHEY and CDR2 SVGEGT. The length of the CDR3 is 14 residues. Trimming removed 4 bases from V and 3 bases from J; junction bases left unmatched: 5.

This clonotype was seen at least ten times. The chain uses TRBV7-9 and TRBJ2-7; TRBD2 matches 11 bases. The V and J ends lost 2 bases and 9 bases, in that order; junction bases with no gene match: 6. Germline V gene sequence: CDR1 SEHNR, CDR2 FQNEAQ (reference sequence). This CDR3 region has 14 residues. DNA for the CDR3: TGTGCCAGCAGCTTATCACTAGCGGGAGTCGGGCAGTACTTC. Its protein product is CASSLSLAGVGQYF. The whole variable domain, filled in from reference TRBV7-9 and TRBJ2-7, reads DTGVSQNPRHKITKRGQNVTFRCDPISEHNRLYWYRQTLGQGPEFLTYFQNEAQLEKSRLLSDRFSAERPKGSFSTLEIQRTEQGDSAMYLCASSLSLAGVGQYFGPGTRLTVT.

Concerning this clonotype: Given a much more abundant clone one base away, this may be a read error. The V gene is TRBV9, the J gene TRBJ2-3, with D perhaps matching TRBD1 or TRBD2 (6 bases each). CDR3 length: 15 residues. CDR1 and CDR2 (germline): SGDLS, YYNGEE. CDR3 region: CASGVADPGADTQYF. CDR3 DNA: TGTGCCAGCGGCGTAGCGGATCCAGGGGCAGATACGCAGTATTTT.

The genes are TRBV28 and TRBJ2-7, with 8 bases lining up with TRBD1. Germline V gene sequence: CDR1 MDHEN, CDR2 SYDVKM. The CDR3 loop spans 14 amino acids. V shed 5 bases, J shed 3 bases, and the junction held 6 bases outside the gene matches. CDR3 DNA sequence: TGTGCCAGCAGTCGATTCGGACAGGGCTACGAGCAGTACTTC. Translating gives CASSRFGQGYEQYF. The variable domain in full, completed from reference TRBV28 and TRBJ2-7, reads DVKVTQSSRYLVKRTGEKVFLECVQDMDHENMFWYRQDPGLGLRLIYFSYDVKMKEKGDIPEGYSVSREKKERFSLILESASTNQTSMYLCASSRFGQGYEQYFGPGTRLTVT.

This clonotype has a single count. Given a much more abundant clone one base away, this may be a read error. The chain joins TRBV19 to TRBJ1-2, with D maybe TRBD1 (5 bases). V was cut by 3 bases and J by 5 bases, with 10 bases left in between. The CDR3 is made up of 13 amino acids. Germline V lookup: CDR1 LNHDA, CDR2 SQIVND (reference sequence). CDR3 amino acids: CASSIGGTYGYTF. The CDR3 region has the DNA TGTGCCAGTAGTATTGGAGGGACTTATGGCTACACCTTC.

The table lists this clonotype with many counts. This chain connects TRBV7-9 to TRBJ2-7; 12 bases are shared with TRBD1. The CDR3 contains 14 residues. The J segment lost 5 bases and the V segment lost 6 bases, leaving 5 bases of the junction unmatched. CDR1 is SEHNR and CDR2 is FQNEAQ in the germline V gene (reference sequence). The CDR3 coding sequence is TGTGCCAGCAGTCCGGGACAGGGGGCCCACGAGCAGTACTTC. Its translation is CASSPGQGAHEQYF. Looking up the rest from reference TRBV7-9 and TRBJ2-7 gives the full variable domain: DTGVSQNPRHKITKRGQNVTFRCDPISEHNRLYWYRQTLGQGPEFLTYFQNEAQLEKSRLLSDRFSAERPKGSFSTLEIQRTEQGDSAMYLCASSPGQGAHEQYFGPGTRLTVT.

In the case of this clonotype: A single base separates this from a much larger clone, so it may be a read error. This rearrangement joins TRBV5-1 to TRBJ2-7; D is perhaps TRBD1 or TRBD2 (5 bases each). V was shortened by 5 bases and J by 0 bases, with 24 bases between the two germline ends. CDR1 is SGHRS, CDR2 YFSETQ, per germline. There are 18 residues in the CDR3. CDR3 sequence reads: CASSPGSGGIMGSYEQYF. The CDR3 bases are TGCGCCAGCAGTCCCGGGTCTGGGGGTATAATGGGCTCCTACGAGCAGTACTTC. The complete variable domain, with remaining parts taken from reference TRBV5-1 and TRBJ2-7, reads KAGVTQTPRYLIKTRGQQVTLSCSPISGHRSVSWYQQTPGQGLQFLFEYFSETQRNKGNFPGRFSGRQFSNSRSEMNVSTLELGDSALYLCASSPGSGGIMGSYEQYFGPGTRLTVT.

This clonotype was picked up many times. This rearrangement joins TRBV4-3 to TRBJ2-3; no firm D call. Germline V gene lookup returns CDR1 LGHNA and CDR2 YSLEER. V was trimmed by 0 bases and J by 4 bases, leaving 5 bases between them. The CDR3 has 13 amino acids. In DNA, the CDR3 is TGCGCCAGCAGCCAAGATTGGGCAGATACGCAGTATTTT. Protein product: CASSQDWADTQYF.

This clonotype came up a few times. Possible read error: a much larger clone is one base away. The chain employs TRBV20-1 and TRBJ2-7; 7 nucleotides line up with TRBD2. Germline values: CDR1 DFQATT, CDR2 SNEGSKA (reference sequence). V lost 0 bases and J lost 7; bases outside the gene matches: 9. The CDR3 is made up of 14 amino acids. CDR3 amino acids: CSARDRAGCEEQYF. CDR3 bases: TGCAGTGCTAGAGATCGAGCGGGATGTGAAGAGCAGTACTTC.

This clonotype was counted ten times or more. The CDR3 is CAWSEPGNTIYF. CDR3 bases: TGTGCCTGGAGTGAACCCGGAAACACCATATATTTT. The genes are TRBV30 and TRBJ1-3; D unclear. V was shortened by 1 base and J by 4 bases, with 5 bases between the two germline ends. Germline V gives CDR1 GTSNPN, CDR2 SVGIG (reference sequence). CDR3 length equals 12 residues.

Details on this clonotype: This may stem from a read error, because a much larger clone lies one nucleotide away. The V and J genes are TRBV11-2 and TRBJ2-1; 10 nucleotides line up with TRBD2. This CDR3 is built from 15 residues. Per germline, CDR1 SGHAT and CDR2 FQNNGV. The J segment lost 9 bases and the V segment lost 1 base, leaving 6 bases of the junction unmatched. CDR3 loop: CASSLVLAGAAEQFF. The CDR3 region has the DNA TGTGCCAGCAGCTTAGTCCTAGCGGGAGCTGCTGAGCAGTTCTTC.

This clonotype was observed many times. The chain has TRBV7-9 and TRBJ2-5, with 7 bases identical to TRBD1. This CDR3 has 14 residues. Germline CDR1 is SEHNR and CDR2 is FQNEAQ (reference sequence). J gave up 2 bases and V 1 base, and 1 base lay outside the gene matches. The CDR3, as DNA: TGTGCCAGCAGCTTAGTGACAGGGCAAGAGACCCAGTACTTC. Translation gives CASSLVTGQETQYF.

The V gene is TRBV19, the J gene TRBJ2-2; 7 positions agree with TRBD1. Trimming removed 4 bases from V and 4 bases from J; junction bases left unmatched: 6. CDR1 is LNHDA, CDR2 SQIVND, per germline (reference sequence). This CDR3 has 15 amino acids. In nucleotides, the CDR3 is TGTGCCAGTAGTACGACAGGGCCCAGCACCGGGGAGCTGTTTTTT. It specifies CASSTTGPSTGELFF.

CDR3 bases: TGTGCCAGCAGCCAGGGACAGAGCATAAATTACGAGCAGTACTTC. Translating gives CASSQGQSINYEQYF. The chain has TRBV9 and TRBJ2-7, with TRBD1 matching over 7 bases. Unmatched junction bases numbered 11, after V lost 4 bases and J lost 4 bases. CDR1 and CDR2 from the germline V gene are SGDLS and YYNGEE. The CDR3 has 15 residues.